This T cell receptor beta chain was sequenced for a study of response to subunit inactivated influenza vaccine. TCRdb re-analysed the RT-PCR reads in MiXCR, keeping a single row per CDR3 protein. The table lists hundreds of thousands of distinct CDR3 sequences, over 25% of them singletons. This clonotype came up a few times. CDR1 and CDR2 (germline): SQVTM, ANQGSEA. The CDR3 extends over 14 amino acids. V lost 0 bases and J lost 4, with 11 bases in between. The specimen comprised CD4+ T cells sorted from PBMCs, sampled about 5 days after vaccination. The chain has TRBV29-1 and TRBJ2-3; weak D call: TRBD2 (5 bases). The receptor comes from a man aged 50 to 59 who received an inactivated influenza vaccine. CDR3 in DNA: TGCAGCGTTGAAGATCCGGCTAGCCCAGATACGCAGTATTTT. Protein sequence: CSVEDPASPDTQYF.